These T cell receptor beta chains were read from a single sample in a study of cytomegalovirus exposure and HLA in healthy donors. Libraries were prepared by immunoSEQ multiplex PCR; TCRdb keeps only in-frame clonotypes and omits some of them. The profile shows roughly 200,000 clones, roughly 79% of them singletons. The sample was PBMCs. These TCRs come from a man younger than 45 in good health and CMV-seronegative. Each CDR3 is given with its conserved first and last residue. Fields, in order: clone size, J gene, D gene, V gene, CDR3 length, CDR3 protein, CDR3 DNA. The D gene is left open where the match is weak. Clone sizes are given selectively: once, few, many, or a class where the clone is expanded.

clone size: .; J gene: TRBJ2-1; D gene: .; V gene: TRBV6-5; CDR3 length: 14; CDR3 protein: CASSDREFYNEQFF; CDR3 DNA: TGTGCCAGCAGCGACCGGGAGTTCTACAATGAGCAGTTCTTC
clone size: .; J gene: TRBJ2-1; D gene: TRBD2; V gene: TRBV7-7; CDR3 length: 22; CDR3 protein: CASSLSQRSGTSGRFSYNEQFF; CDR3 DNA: TGTGCCAGCAGCCTCTCACAGAGATCCGGGACTAGCGGGAGGTTCTCCTACAATGAGCAGTTCTTC
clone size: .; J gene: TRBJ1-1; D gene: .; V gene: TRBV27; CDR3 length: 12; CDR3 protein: CASSTGFAEAFF; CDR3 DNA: TGTGCCAGCAGTACAGGGTTCGCTGAAGCTTTCTTT
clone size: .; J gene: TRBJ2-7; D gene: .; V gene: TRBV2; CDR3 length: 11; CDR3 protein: CASSYSQEEYF; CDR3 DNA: TGTGCCAGCAGTTACAGCCAGGAGGAGTACTTC
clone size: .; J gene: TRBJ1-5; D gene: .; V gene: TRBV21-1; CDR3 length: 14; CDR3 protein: CATRGGYSNQPQHF; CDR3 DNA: TGTGCCACCAGGGGGGGTTATAGCAATCAGCCCCAGCATTTT
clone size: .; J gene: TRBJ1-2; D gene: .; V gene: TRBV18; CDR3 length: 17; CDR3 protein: CASSPPLGASGNGGYTF; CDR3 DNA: TGTGCCAGCTCACCACCGCTGGGGGCGTCGGGTAACGGCGGCTACACCTTC
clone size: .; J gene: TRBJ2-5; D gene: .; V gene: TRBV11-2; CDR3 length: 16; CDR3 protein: CASSLGMGGQQETQYF; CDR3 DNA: TGTGCCAGCAGCTTAGGGATGGGCGGACAGCAAGAGACCCAGTACTTC
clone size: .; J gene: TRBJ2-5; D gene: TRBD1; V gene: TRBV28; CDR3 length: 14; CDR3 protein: CATLTRDRGGTQYF; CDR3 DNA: TGTGCCACCCTCACTCGGGACAGGGGGGGGACCCAGTACTTC
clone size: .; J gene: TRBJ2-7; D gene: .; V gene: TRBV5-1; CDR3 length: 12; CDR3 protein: CASYGNSYEQYF; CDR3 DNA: TGCGCCAGCTACGGGAACAGCTACGAGCAGTACTTC
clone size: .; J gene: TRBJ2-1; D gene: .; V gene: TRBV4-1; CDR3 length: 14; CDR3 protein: CASSQDPDYNEQFF; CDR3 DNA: TGCGCCAGCAGCCAAGATCCAGATTACAATGAGCAGTTCTTC
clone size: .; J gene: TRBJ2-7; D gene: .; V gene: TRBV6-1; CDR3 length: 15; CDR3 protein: CASSEEVIEAYEQYF; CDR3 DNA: TGTGCCAGCAGTGAAGAGGTGATTGAGGCCTACGAGCAGTACTTC
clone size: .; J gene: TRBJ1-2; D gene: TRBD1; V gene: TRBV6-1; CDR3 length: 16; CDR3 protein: CASSDKDRGRNYGYTF; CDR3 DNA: TGTGCCAGCAGTGACAAGGACAGGGGGCGAAACTATGGCTACACCTTC
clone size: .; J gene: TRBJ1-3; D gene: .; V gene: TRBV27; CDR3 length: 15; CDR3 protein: CASSPRVGAGNTIYF; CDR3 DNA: TGTGCCAGCAGCCCCAGGGTTGGGGCTGGAAACACCATATATTTT
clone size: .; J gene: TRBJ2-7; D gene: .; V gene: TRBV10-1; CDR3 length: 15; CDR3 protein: CASSELLADSYEQYF; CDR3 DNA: TGCGCCAGCAGTGAGTTGTTAGCGGACTCCTACGAGCAGTACTTC
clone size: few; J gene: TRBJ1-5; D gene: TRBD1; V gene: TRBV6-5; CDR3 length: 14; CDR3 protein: CASSSGQGGQPQHF; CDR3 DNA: TGTGCCAGCAGTAGCGGGCAGGGGGGTCAGCCCCAGCATTTT
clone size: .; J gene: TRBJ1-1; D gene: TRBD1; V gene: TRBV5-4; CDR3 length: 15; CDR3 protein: CASSRPTGIPSEAFF; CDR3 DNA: TGTGCCAGCAGCCGGCCGACAGGGATCCCGTCTGAAGCTTTCTTT
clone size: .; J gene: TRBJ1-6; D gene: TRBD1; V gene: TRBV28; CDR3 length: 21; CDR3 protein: CASSFERPGTGVSSYNSPLHF; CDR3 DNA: TGTGCCAGCAGTTTTGAACGTCCCGGGACAGGGGTTAGCTCCTATAATTCACCCCTCCACTTT
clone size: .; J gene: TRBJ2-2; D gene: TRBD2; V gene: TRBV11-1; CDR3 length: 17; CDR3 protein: CASSLSASGSYTGELFF; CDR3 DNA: TGTGCCAGCAGCTTATCCGCTAGCGGGAGTTATACCGGGGAGCTGTTTTTT
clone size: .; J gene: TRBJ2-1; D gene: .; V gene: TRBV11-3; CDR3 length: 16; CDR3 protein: CASSLGAGTGLNEQFF; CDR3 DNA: TGTGCCAGCAGCTTGGGTGCCGGGACTGGGCTCAATGAGCAGTTCTTC
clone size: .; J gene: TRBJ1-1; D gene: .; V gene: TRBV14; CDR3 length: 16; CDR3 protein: CASSLEAGGWGTEAFF; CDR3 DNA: TGTGCCAGCAGCCTAGAAGCCGGGGGTTGGGGTACTGAAGCTTTCTTT
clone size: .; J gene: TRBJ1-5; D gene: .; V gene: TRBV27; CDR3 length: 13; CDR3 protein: CASTTAPNQPQHF; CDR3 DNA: TGTGCCAGCACGACAGCACCAAATCAGCCCCAGCATTTT
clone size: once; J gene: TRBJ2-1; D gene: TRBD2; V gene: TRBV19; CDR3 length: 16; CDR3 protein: CASSTRTSGSYNEQFF; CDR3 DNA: TGTGCCAGTAGTACTAGGACTAGCGGGAGCTACAATGAGCAGTTCTTC
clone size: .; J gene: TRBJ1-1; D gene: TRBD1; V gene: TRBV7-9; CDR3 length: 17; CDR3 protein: CASSSTGLRVVNTEAFF; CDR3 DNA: TGTGCCAGCAGCTCGACAGGGTTGCGTGTAGTGAACACTGAAGCTTTCTTT
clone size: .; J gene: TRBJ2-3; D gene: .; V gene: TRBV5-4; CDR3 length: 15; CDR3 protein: CASSRWQGGTDTQYF; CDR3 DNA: TGTGCCAGCAGCAGATGGCAGGGGGGTACAGATACGCAGTATTTT
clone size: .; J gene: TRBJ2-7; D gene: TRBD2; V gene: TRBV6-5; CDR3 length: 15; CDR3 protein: CASSRTSTSSYEQYF; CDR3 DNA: TGTGCCAGCAGCAGGACTAGCACTAGCTCCTACGAGCAGTACTTC
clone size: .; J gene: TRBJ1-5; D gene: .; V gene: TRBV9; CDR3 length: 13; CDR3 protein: CASSVDSAQPQHF; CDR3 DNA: TGTGCCAGCAGCGTAGACAGTGCTCAGCCCCAGCATTTT
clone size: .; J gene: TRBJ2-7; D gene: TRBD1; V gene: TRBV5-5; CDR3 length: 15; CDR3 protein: CASSLAGTGSYEQYF; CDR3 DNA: TGTGCCAGCAGCTTGGCCGGGACAGGATCCTACGAGCAGTACTTC
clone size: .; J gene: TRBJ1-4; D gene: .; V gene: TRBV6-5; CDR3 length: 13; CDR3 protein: CASSDRPNEKLFF; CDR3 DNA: TGTGCCAGCAGCGACAGACCGAATGAAAAACTGTTTTTT
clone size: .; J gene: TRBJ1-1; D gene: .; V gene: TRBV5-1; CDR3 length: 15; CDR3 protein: CASSTLGGENTEAFF; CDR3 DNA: TGCGCCAGCAGCACCCTCGGAGGGGAGAACACTGAAGCTTTCTTT
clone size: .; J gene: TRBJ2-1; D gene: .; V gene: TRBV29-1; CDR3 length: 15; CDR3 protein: CSVDVGVQAGSEQFF; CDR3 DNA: TGCAGCGTTGATGTGGGAGTTCAGGCCGGTAGTGAGCAGTTCTTC
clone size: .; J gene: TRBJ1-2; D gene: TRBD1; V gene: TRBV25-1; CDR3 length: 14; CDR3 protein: CASSNADRGYGYTF; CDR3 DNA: TGTGCCAGCAGTAACGCGGACAGGGGCTATGGCTACACCTTC
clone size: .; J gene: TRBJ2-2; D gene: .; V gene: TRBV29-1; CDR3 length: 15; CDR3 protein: CSVQGSTGNTGELFF; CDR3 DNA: TGCAGCGTTCAGGGGTCCACAGGGAACACCGGGGAGCTGTTTTTT
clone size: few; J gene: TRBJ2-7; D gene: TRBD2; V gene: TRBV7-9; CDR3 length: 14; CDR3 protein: CASSRFELAGEQYF; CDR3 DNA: TGTGCCAGCAGCCGATTCGAACTAGCGGGAGAGCAGTACTTC
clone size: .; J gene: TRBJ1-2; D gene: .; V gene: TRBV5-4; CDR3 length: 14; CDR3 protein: CASSLALAGYGYTF; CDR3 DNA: TGTGCCAGCAGCTTGGCTTTGGCAGGATATGGCTACACCTTC
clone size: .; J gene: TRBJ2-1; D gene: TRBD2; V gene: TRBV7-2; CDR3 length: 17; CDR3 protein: CASSFKPGLPYYNEQFF; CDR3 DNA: TGTGCCAGCAGCTTTAAACCGGGACTACCTTACTACAATGAGCAGTTCTTC
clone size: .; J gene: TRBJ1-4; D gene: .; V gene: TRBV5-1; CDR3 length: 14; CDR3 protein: CASSEGREEEKLFF; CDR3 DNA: TGCGCCAGCAGCGAAGGTCGGGAAGAGGAAAAACTGTTTTTT
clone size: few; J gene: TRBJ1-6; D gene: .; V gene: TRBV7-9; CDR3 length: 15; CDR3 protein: CASSSRGTLNSPLHF; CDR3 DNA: TGTGCCAGCAGCTCAAGGGGGACACTCAATTCACCCCTCCACTTT
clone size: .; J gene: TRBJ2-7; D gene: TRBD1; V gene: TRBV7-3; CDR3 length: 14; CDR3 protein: CASGPGQGNYEQYF; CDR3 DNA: TGTGCCAGCGGCCCGGGACAGGGTAACTACGAGCAGTACTTC
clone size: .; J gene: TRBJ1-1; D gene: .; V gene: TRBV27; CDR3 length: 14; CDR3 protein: CASSFRDTLLGAFF; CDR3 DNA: TGTGCCAGCAGTTTTAGGGACACCCTTTTGGGGGCTTTCTTT
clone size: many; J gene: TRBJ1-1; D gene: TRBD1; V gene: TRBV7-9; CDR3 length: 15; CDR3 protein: CASSLATGIGTEAFF; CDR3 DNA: TGTGCCAGCAGCTTAGCGACAGGGATCGGCACTGAAGCTTTCTTT
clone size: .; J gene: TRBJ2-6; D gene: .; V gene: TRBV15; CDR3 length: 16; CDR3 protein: CATSPDAGSGANVLTF; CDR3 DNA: TGTGCCACCAGTCCGGATGCGGGATCTGGGGCCAACGTCCTGACTTTC
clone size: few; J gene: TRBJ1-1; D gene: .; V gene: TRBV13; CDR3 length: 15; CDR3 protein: CASSLYALDSTEAFF; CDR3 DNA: TGTGCCAGCAGCTTATACGCCCTCGACAGCACTGAAGCTTTCTTT
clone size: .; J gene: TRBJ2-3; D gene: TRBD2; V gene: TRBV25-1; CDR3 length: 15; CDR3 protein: CASSDLAGDTDTQYF; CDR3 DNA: TGTGCCAGCAGTGACCTAGCGGGGGACACAGATACGCAGTATTTT
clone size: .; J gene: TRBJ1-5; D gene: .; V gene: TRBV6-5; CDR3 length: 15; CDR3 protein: CASSWVAGDNQPQHF; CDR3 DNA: TGTGCCAGCAGTTGGGTGGCAGGGGACAATCAGCCCCAGCATTTT
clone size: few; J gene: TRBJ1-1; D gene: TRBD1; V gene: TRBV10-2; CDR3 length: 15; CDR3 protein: CASSEDGTGASEAFF; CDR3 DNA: TGCGCCAGCAGTGAGGACGGGACAGGGGCTTCTGAAGCTTTCTTT
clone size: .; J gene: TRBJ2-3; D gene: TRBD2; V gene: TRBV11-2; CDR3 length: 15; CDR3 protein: CASSLLAGDWDTQYF; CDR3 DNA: TGTGCCAGCAGCTTATTAGCGGGGGACTGGGATACGCAGTATTTT
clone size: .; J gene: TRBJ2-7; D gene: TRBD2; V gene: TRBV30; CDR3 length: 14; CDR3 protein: CAWRQSGKGYEQYF; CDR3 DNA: TGTGCCTGGAGACAAAGCGGGAAGGGGTACGAGCAGTACTTC
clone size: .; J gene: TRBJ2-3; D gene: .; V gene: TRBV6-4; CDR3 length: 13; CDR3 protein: CASSEQVFDTQYF; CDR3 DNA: TGTGCCAGCAGTGAACAGGTTTTCGATACGCAGTATTTT
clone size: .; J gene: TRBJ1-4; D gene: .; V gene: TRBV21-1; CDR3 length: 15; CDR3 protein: CASSIRQGIGEKLFF; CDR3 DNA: TGTGCCAGCAGCATCCGACAGGGGATCGGTGAAAAACTGTTTTTT